Listed below are T cell receptor beta chains from one sample, sequenced in a study of T cell responses to AZD1222 COVID-19 vaccine. The method was immunoSEQ multiplex PCR; TCRdb's version includes in-frame clones alone and lacks a portion of them. The profile shows more than 250,000 clones, approximately 95% of them singletons. Sequencing used peripheral blood, obtained on day 0 of AZD1222 vaccination. The receptors come from an adult in good health. The CDR3 runs from the conserved cysteine through the conserved F or W. The D gene is left open where the match is weak. The size field is filled for only some rows; it gives once, few, many or a size class.

- | - | TRBJ2-7 | TRBV5-1 | CASAPRVSSYEQYF | TGCGCCAGCGCCCCCCGGGTGAGCTCCTACGAGCAGTACTTC
- | TRBD2 | TRBJ2-1 | TRBV7-2 | CASSSEVLAEGHNEQFF | TGTGCCAGCAGCTCCGAAGTACTAGCGGAGGGTCACAATGAGCAGTTCTTC
- | - | TRBJ1-1 | TRBV3-1/TRBV3-2 | CASSQLDRTNTEAFF | TGTGCCAGCAGCCAACTCGACAGGACGAACACTGAAGCTTTCTTT
- | - | TRBJ2-7 | TRBV5-4 | CASSLKKQGPYEQYF | TGTGCCAGCAGCTTGAAAAAACAGGGACCTTACGAGCAGTACTTC
- | TRBD1 | TRBJ1-1 | TRBV2 | CASSDRLNTEAFF | TGTGCCAGCTCGGACAGGTTGAACACTGAAGCTTTCTTT
- | - | TRBJ1-5 | TRBV4-1 | CASSPIGSQPQHF | TGCGCCAGCAGCCCGATAGGAAGCCAGCCCCAGCATTTT
- | - | TRBJ2-7 | TRBV2 | CASSYRDEQYF | TGTGCCAGCAGTTACAGGGACGAGCAGTACTTC
- | TRBD2 | TRBJ2-3 | TRBV5-1 | CASSFGLAGGVSGTDTQYF | TGCGCCAGCAGCTTTGGCCTAGCGGGAGGAGTTTCCGGCACAGATACGCAGTATTTT
- | TRBD2 | TRBJ2-3 | TRBV4-2 | CASSQDLAGGPDTQYF | TGTGCCAGCAGCCAAGATCTAGCGGGAGGGCCAGATACGCAGTATTTT
once | TRBD2 | TRBJ2-7 | TRBV6-6 | CASSYSWRGASGEQYF | TGTGCCAGCAGTTACTCGTGGCGGGGGGCCTCCGGCGAGCAGTACTTC
- | - | TRBJ2-7 | TRBV18 | CASSPAPSPPEQYF | TGTGCCAGCTCACCAGCACCGTCTCCTCCCGAGCAGTACTTC
- | - | TRBJ1-2 | TRBV27 | CASSLTGTANYGYTF | TGTGCCAGCAGTTTGACAGGTACAGCTAACTATGGCTACACCTTC
- | TRBD2 | TRBJ2-7 | TRBV6-5 | CASSYSSGRAGVEQYF | TGTGCCAGCAGTTACTCGAGCGGGAGGGCCGGGGTTGAGCAGTACTTC
- | TRBD1 | TRBJ2-7 | TRBV25-1 | CASRSTGPNEQYF | TGTGCCAGCAGGTCGACAGGGCCCAACGAGCAGTACTTC
- | TRBD2 | TRBJ2-1 | TRBV29-1 | CSVEGLLTSDNEQFF | TGCAGCGTTGAAGGACTCTTGACTAGCGACAATGAGCAGTTCTTC
- | TRBD2 | TRBJ2-3 | TRBV24-1 | CATSDQTSAADTQYF | TGTGCCACCAGTGACCAGACTAGCGCGGCAGATACGCAGTATTTT
- | - | TRBJ2-7 | TRBV7-9 | CASDRGGGVVEQYF | TGTGCCAGCGACAGGGGCGGGGGAGTAGTGGAGCAGTACTTC